This is a list of T cell receptor beta chains from one sample in a study of T cell repertoires in cytomegalovirus infection. MiXCR was run by TCRdb on the reads, yielding one entry per CDR3 protein. The profile shows about 100,000 distinct CDR3 sequences, more than 20% of them singletons. Sequenced input: CD8+ T cells from PBMCs. The receptors originated from a human donor in good health (CMV status not recorded). Some clones in this sample may be carry-over from other donors' samples. Each CDR3 is given with its conserved first and last residue. The D gene is left open where the match is weak. Expanded clones are given a class, and other clones once, few, many or no size at all.

D: TRBD1
V: TRBV7-6
J: TRBJ1-2
size: .
CDR3: CASNITRTGTNYGYTF
DNA: TGTGCCAGCAACATCACCAGGACAGGAACCAACTATGGCTACACCTTC

D: .
V: TRBV5-6
J: TRBJ2-7
size: many
CDR3: CASSSPGRSGEQYF
DNA: TGTGCCAGCAGTTCTCCGGGACGTAGTGGCGAGCAGTACTTC

D: .
V: TRBV6-1
J: TRBJ1-5
size: many
CDR3: CASSEYDISNQPQHF
DNA: TGTGCCAGCAGTGAATACGATATTAGCAATCAGCCCCAGCATTTT

D: .
V: TRBV4-1
J: TRBJ2-1
size: once
CDR3: CASSRGDETYNEQFF
DNA: TGCGCCAGCAGCCGGGGGGACGAGACCTACAATGAGCAGTTCTTC

D: TRBD2
V: TRBV7-2
J: TRBJ2-2
size: many
CDR3: CASSLELAGGYTGELFF
DNA: TGTGCCAGCAGCTTAGAACTAGCGGGGGGCTACACCGGGGAGCTGTTTTTT

D: .
V: TRBV7-9
J: TRBJ2-3
size: .
CDR3: CATKSTDTQYF
DNA: TGTGCCACCAAGAGCACAGATACGCAGTATTTT

D: .
V: TRBV5-8
J: TRBJ1-1
size: few
CDR3: CATHTGPEAFF
DNA: TGTGCCACCCACACAGGGCCTGAAGCTTTCTTT

D: TRBD1
V: TRBV4-1
J: TRBJ1-2
size: .
CDR3: CASSQDGTGYGYTF
DNA: TGCGCCAGCAGCCAAGATGGGACAGGCTATGGCTACACCTTC

D: .
V: TRBV28
J: TRBJ1-5
size: .
CDR3: CASSFFGLDSNQPQHF
DNA: TGTGCCAGCAGTTTCTTCGGGCTGGATAGCAATCAGCCCCAGCATTTT

D: .
V: TRBV19
J: TRBJ2-1
size: .
CDR3: CASSIAVNEQFF
DNA: TGTGCCAGTAGTATCGCCGTCAATGAGCAGTTCTTC

D: .
V: TRBV9
J: TRBJ1-1
size: .
CDR3: CASSQGGAEAFF
DNA: TGTGCCAGCAGCCAAGGAGGGGCTGAAGCTTTCTTT

D: .
V: TRBV7-2
J: TRBJ2-1
size: .
CDR3: CACSGDLYNEQFF
DNA: TGTGCCTGCTCCGGGGACTTATACAATGAGCAGTTCTTC

D: TRBD2
V: TRBV10-1
J: TRBJ2-1
size: .
CDR3: CASGEGGLDSYNEQFF
DNA: TGCGCCAGCGGTGAGGGGGGACTAGACTCCTACAATGAGCAGTTCTTC

D: TRBD2
V: TRBV15
J: TRBJ2-7
size: .
CDR3: CATSSRLAGDYEQYF
DNA: TGTGCCACCAGCTCCCGACTAGCGGGGGATTACGAGCAGTACTTC

D: .
V: TRBV11-2
J: TRBJ2-1
size: .
CDR3: CASSLPQDKQFF
DNA: TGTGCCAGCAGCTTACCACAGGATAAGCAGTTCTTC

D: .
V: TRBV2
J: TRBJ2-1
size: .
CDR3: CASSEGWGGLDEQFF
DNA: TGTGCCAGCAGTGAAGGTTGGGGCGGCCTCGATGAGCAGTTCTTC

D: TRBD1
V: TRBV14
J: TRBJ2-1
size: .
CDR3: CASSQDFRTGQQFF
DNA: TGTGCCAGCAGCCAGGACTTTAGGACAGGGCAGCAGTTCTTC

D: .
V: TRBV20-1
J: TRBJ2-7
size: many
CDR3: CSASEGDSYEQYF
DNA: TGCAGTGCTAGCGAAGGGGACTCCTACGAGCAGTACTTC

D: TRBD2
V: TRBV7-2
J: TRBJ2-5
size: many
CDR3: CASSPTSGSLETQYF
DNA: TGTGCCAGCAGCCCGACTAGCGGGAGCCTGGAGACCCAGTACTTC

D: TRBD1
V: TRBV7-2
J: TRBJ1-4
size: medium-sized
CDR3: CASSAPGQGGEKLFF
DNA: TGTGCCAGCAGCGCTCCGGGACAGGGGGGCGAAAAACTGTTTTTT

D: .
V: TRBV25-1
J: TRBJ1-2
size: .
CDR3: CASSTVYGYTF
DNA: TGTGCCAGCAGTACGGTCTATGGCTACACCTTC

D: TRBD2
V: TRBV28
J: TRBJ2-3
size: many
CDR3: CASSLGGSPDTQYF
DNA: TGTGCCAGCAGTTTGGGCGGGAGTCCAGATACGCAGTATTTT

D: TRBD2
V: TRBV7-6
J: TRBJ2-2
size: many
CDR3: CASSPGLRASGSGYTGELFF
DNA: TGTGCCAGCAGCCCTGGACTCCGGGCTAGCGGGAGCGGTTATACCGGGGAGCTGTTTTTT

D: .
V: TRBV7-8
J: TRBJ2-3
size: few
CDR3: CASSLGYREDTQYF
DNA: TGTGCCAGCAGCTTAGGATACAGGGAAGATACGCAGTATTTT

D: .
V: TRBV5-4
J: TRBJ2-2
size: few
CDR3: CASNPKDKNTGELFF
DNA: TGTGCCAGCAACCCTAAGGACAAGAACACCGGGGAGCTGTTTTTT

D: .
V: TRBV10-3
J: TRBJ2-5
size: .
CDR3: CAIASPGRVETQYF
DNA: TGTGCCATAGCCTCACCGGGCAGGGTTGAGACCCAGTACTTC

D: TRBD1
V: TRBV20-1
J: TRBJ2-1
size: .
CDR3: CSARDIGGEGYEQFF
DNA: TGCAGTGCTAGAGATATAGGGGGCGAGGGCTATGAGCAGTTCTTC

D: .
V: TRBV20-1
J: TRBJ1-1
size: few
CDR3: CSARDRESMNTEAFF
DNA: TGCAGTGCTAGAGACCGGGAGTCCATGAACACTGAAGCTTTCTTT

D: .
V: TRBV6-6
J: TRBJ2-2
size: .
CDR3: CASSYWQRKLFF
DNA: TGTGCCAGCAGTTACTGGCAGAGGAAGCTGTTTTTT

D: TRBD1
V: TRBV27
J: TRBJ1-2
size: few
CDR3: CASGQGNGYTF
DNA: TGTGCCAGTGGACAGGGAAATGGCTACACCTTC

D: .
V: TRBV28
J: TRBJ1-5
size: few
CDR3: CASSLGSNHQPQHF
DNA: TGTGCCAGCAGTTTGGGCAGCAACCATCAGCCCCAGCATTTT

D: .
V: TRBV27
J: TRBJ2-1
size: .
CDR3: CASSLDLYNEQFF
DNA: TGTGCCAGCAGTTTGGACCTTTACAATGAGCAGTTCTTC

D: .
V: TRBV27
J: TRBJ2-1
size: many
CDR3: CASSPTILVHEQFF
DNA: TGTGCCAGCAGTCCCACTATACTAGTCCATGAGCAGTTCTTC

D: TRBD1
V: TRBV5-1
J: TRBJ1-2
size: .
CDR3: CASSFATGTLDYTF
DNA: TGCGCCAGCAGCTTCGCGACAGGGACATTGGACTACACCTTC

D: TRBD1
V: TRBV6-8
J: TRBJ2-5
size: .
CDR3: CASVRDSQETQYF
DNA: TGTGCCAGCGTTCGGGACAGCCAAGAGACCCAGTACTTC

D: .
V: TRBV29-1
J: TRBJ2-7
size: .
CDR3: CSVGQGENEQYF
DNA: TGCAGCGTTGGGCAGGGCGAAAACGAGCAGTACTTC

D: .
V: TRBV30
J: TRBJ2-7
size: .
CDR3: CAWSVDRRQYF
DNA: TGTGCCTGGAGTGTAGACCGGCGGCAGTACTTC

D: TRBD1
V: TRBV12-3/TRBV12-4
J: TRBJ2-7
size: .
CDR3: CASSYPGTGSVEQYF
DNA: TGTGCCAGCAGCTACCCCGGGACAGGATCAGTCGAGCAGTACTTC

D: TRBD2
V: TRBV2
J: TRBJ2-5
size: .
CDR3: CASSWSPSGRQETQYF
DNA: TGTGCCAGCAGTTGGTCGCCTAGCGGGAGACAAGAGACCCAGTACTTC

D: .
V: TRBV7-8
J: TRBJ1-5
size: many
CDR3: CASSLEGRLSDQPQHF
DNA: TGTGCCAGCAGCTTAGAGGGGCGTTTAAGCGATCAGCCCCAGCATTTT

D: .
V: TRBV11-2
J: TRBJ2-5
size: many
CDR3: CASSLGGGDQETQYF
DNA: TGTGCCAGCAGCTTGGGGGGAGGAGACCAAGAGACCCAGTACTTC

D: .
V: TRBV29-1
J: TRBJ2-2
size: .
CDR3: CSVEGPSRPGELFF
DNA: TGCAGCGTTGAGGGACCTTCCAGGCCCGGGGAGCTGTTTTTT

D: .
V: TRBV27
J: TRBJ1-2
size: few
CDR3: CASSVSADYGYTF
DNA: TGTGCCAGCAGTGTGTCAGCGGACTATGGCTACACCTTC

D: TRBD1
V: TRBV5-1
J: TRBJ2-1
size: .
CDR3: CASSSGQASFF
DNA: TGCGCCAGCAGCTCGGGACAGGCAAGTTTCTTC

D: .
V: TRBV12-3/TRBV12-4
J: TRBJ2-3
size: few
CDR3: CASSLALGWGDTQYF
DNA: TGTGCCAGCAGCCTAGCTTTGGGGTGGGGAGATACGCAGTATTTT

D: .
V: TRBV30
J: TRBJ1-2
size: once
CDR3: CAWSASDRPNYGYTF
DNA: TGTGCCTGGAGCGCGTCCGACCGACCTAACTATGGCTACACCTTC

D: TRBD2
V: TRBV28
J: TRBJ2-3
size: many
CDR3: CASSSLAGGTRDTQYF
DNA: TGTGCCAGCAGTTCGTTAGCGGGGGGGACCAGAGATACGCAGTATTTT

D: .
V: TRBV7-2
J: TRBJ1-1
size: many
CDR3: CASSLATPYTEAFF
DNA: TGTGCCAGCAGCTTAGCCACGCCTTATACTGAAGCTTTCTTT

D: .
V: TRBV19
J: TRBJ1-2
size: .
CDR3: CASSIGGTGSNGYTF
DNA: TGTGCCAGTAGTATCGGCGGGACCGGATCGAATGGCTACACCTTC

D: .
V: TRBV6-1
J: TRBJ2-1
size: many
CDR3: CASSENPRRGNEQFF
DNA: TGTGCCAGCAGTGAAAACCCTAGGAGGGGCAATGAGCAGTTCTTC

D: .
V: TRBV7-3
J: TRBJ2-1
size: many
CDR3: CASSYRLGSPNNEQFF
DNA: TGTGCCAGCAGCTATAGACTGGGAAGTCCTAACAATGAGCAGTTCTTC

D: .
V: TRBV7-2
J: TRBJ1-1
size: many
CDR3: CASSLYSMNTEAFF
DNA: TGTGCCAGCAGCTTATATAGCATGAACACTGAAGCTTTCTTT

D: TRBD1
V: TRBV7-6
J: TRBJ2-7
size: .
CDR3: CASRTGTGSYEQYF
DNA: TGTGCCAGTCGAACCGGGACAGGGTCCTACGAGCAGTACTTC

D: .
V: TRBV12-3/TRBV12-4
J: TRBJ2-7
size: few
CDR3: CASSFGGKTAIYREQYF
DNA: TGTGCCAGCAGCTTCGGTGGGAAGACAGCAATCTATAGGGAGCAGTACTTC

D: .
V: TRBV7-2
J: TRBJ1-4
size: many
CDR3: CASSFWGETNEKLFF
DNA: TGTGCCAGCAGCTTTTGGGGTGAAACTAATGAAAAACTGTTTTTT